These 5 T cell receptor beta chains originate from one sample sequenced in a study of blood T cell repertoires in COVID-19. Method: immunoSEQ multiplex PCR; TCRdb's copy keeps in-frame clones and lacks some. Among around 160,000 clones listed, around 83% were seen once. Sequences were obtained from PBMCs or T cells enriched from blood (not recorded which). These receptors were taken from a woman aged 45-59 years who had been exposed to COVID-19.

The CDR3 reads CASSGTSGRALSYEQYF. CDR3 nucleotide sequence: TGCGCCAGCAGCGGGACTAGCGGGAGGGCCCTCTCCTACGAGCAGTACTTC. The J gene is TRBJ2-7, the V gene TRBV4-3; 16 bases are a match to TRBD2. V shed 5 bases, J shed 0 bases, and the junction held 4 bases outside the gene matches. The length of the CDR3 is 17 residues. Germline values: CDR1 LGHNA, CDR2 YSLEER.

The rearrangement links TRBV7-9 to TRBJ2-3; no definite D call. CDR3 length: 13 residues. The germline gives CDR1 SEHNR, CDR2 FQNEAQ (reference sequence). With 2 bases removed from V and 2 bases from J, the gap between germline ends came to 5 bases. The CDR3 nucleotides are TGTGCCAGCAGCTTAAGCGCCACAGATACGCAGTATTTT. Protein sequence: CASSLSATDTQYF.

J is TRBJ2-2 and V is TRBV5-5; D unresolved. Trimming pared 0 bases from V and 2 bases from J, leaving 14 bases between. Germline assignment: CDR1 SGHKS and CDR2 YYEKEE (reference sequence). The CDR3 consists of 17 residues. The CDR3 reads CASSLGPGPHNTGELFF. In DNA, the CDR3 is TGTGCCAGCAGCTTGGGACCAGGTCCACACAACACCGGGGAGCTGTTTTTT.

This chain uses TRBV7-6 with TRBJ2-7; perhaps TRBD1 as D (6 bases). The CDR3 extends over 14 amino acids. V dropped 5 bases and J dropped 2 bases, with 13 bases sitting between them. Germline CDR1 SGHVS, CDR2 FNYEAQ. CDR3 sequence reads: CASSQNREAYEQYF. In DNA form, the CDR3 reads TGTGCCAGCAGCCAAAACAGGGAAGCCTACGAGCAGTACTTC.

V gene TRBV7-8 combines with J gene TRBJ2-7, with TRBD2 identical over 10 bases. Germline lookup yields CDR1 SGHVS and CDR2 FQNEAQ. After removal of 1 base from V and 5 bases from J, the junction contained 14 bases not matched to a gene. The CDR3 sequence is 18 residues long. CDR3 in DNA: TGTGCCAGCAGCTTAGATCGAAATTGGGCTAGCGGGAGCCACGAGCAGTACTTC. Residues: CASSLDRNWASGSHEQYF.